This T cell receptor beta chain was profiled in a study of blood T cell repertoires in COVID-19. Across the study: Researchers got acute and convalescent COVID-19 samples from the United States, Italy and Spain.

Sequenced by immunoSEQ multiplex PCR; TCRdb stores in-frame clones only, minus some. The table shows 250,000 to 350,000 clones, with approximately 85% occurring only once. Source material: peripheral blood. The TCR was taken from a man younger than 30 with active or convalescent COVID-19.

The CDR3 nucleotides are TGTGCCAGCAGCTTAGAACTCGCGACAGGGCGGGGCACTGAAGCTTTCTTT. Protein product: CASSLELATGRGTEAFF. The chain has TRBV7-9 and TRBJ1-1; 7 nucleotides align to TRBD1. The CDR3 totals 17 residues. Germline loops: CDR1 SEHNR, CDR2 FQNEAQ (reference sequence). Losses at the gene ends were 1 base for V and 4 bases for J; bases not matched to a gene: 12.